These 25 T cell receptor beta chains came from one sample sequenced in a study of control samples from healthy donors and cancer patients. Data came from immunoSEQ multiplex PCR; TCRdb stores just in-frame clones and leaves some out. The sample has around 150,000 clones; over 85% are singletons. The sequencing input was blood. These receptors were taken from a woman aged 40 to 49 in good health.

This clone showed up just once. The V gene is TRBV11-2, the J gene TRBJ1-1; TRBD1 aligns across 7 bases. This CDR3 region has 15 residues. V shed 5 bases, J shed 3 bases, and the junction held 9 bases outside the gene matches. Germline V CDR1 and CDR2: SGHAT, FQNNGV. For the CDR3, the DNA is TGTGCCAGCAGCAATACAGGGGCATCGGACACTGAAGCTTTCTTT. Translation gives CASSNTGASDTEAFF.

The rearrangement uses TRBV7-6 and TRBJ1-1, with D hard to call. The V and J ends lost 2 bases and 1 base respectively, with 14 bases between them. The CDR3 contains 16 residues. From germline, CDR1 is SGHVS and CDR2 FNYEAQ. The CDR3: CASSLLPVGTNTEAFF. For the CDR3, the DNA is TGTGCCAGCAGCTTATTGCCAGTAGGTACGAACACTGAAGCTTTCTTT.

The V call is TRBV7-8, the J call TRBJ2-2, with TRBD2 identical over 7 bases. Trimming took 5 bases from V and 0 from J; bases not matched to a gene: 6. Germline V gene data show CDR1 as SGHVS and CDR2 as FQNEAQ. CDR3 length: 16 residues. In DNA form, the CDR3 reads TGTGCCAGCAGCACAGACGGGGGGACGAACACCGGGGAGCTGTTTTTT. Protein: CASSTDGGTNTGELFF.

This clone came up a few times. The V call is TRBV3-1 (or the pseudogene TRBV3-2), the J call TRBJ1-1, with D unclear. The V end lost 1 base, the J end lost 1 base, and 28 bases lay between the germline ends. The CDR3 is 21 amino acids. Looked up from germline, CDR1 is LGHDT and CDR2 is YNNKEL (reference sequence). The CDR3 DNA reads TGTGCCAGCAGCCAAGGAAAGAGATCGGCTGGAAGGGTAGGAAGGAACACTGAAGCTTTCTTT. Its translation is CASSQGKRSAGRVGRNTEAFF.

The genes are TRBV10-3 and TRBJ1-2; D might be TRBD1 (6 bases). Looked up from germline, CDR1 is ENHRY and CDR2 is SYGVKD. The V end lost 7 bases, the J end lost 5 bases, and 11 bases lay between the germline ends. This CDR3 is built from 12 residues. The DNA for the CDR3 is TGTGCCATCACGGGGGACACGTATGGCTACACCTTC. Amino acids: CAITGDTYGYTF.

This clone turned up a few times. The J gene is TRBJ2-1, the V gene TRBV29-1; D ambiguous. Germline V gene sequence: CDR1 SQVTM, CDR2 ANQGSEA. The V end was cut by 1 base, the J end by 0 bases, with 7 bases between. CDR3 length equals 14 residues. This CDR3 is CSVEASASYNEQFF. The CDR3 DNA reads TGCAGCGTTGAAGCCAGTGCCTCCTACAATGAGCAGTTCTTC.

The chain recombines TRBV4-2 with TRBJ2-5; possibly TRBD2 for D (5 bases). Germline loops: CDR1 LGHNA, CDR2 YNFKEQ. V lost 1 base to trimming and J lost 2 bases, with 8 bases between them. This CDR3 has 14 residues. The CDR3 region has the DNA TGTGCCAGCAGCCAAGTTTCGGGGCAAGAGACCCAGTACTTC. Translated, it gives CASSQVSGQETQYF.

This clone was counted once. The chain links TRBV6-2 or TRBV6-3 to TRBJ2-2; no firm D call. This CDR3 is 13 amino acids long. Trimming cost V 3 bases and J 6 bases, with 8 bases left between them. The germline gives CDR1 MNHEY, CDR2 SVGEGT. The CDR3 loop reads CASSYRAAGELFF. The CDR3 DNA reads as TGTGCCAGCAGTTATCGGGCCGCCGGGGAGCTGTTTTTT.

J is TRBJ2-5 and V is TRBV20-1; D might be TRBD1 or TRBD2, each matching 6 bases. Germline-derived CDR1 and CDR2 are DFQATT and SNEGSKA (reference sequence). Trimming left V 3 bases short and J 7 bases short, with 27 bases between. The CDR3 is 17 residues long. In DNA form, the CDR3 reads TGCAGTGCTAGTCCTTCTGGGACATTGTCATGGGAGGTGACCCAGTACTTC. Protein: CSASPSGTLSWEVTQYF.

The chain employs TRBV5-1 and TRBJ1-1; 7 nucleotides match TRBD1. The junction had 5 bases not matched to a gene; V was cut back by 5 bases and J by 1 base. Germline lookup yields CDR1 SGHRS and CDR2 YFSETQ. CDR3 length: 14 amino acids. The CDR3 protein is CASSRGGENTEAFF. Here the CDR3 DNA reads TGCGCCAGCAGTAGAGGGGGCGAGAACACTGAAGCTTTCTTT. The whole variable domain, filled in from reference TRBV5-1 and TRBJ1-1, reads KAGVTQTPRYLIKTRGQQVTLSCSPISGHRSVSWYQQTPGQGLQFLFEYFSETQRNKGNFPGRFSGRQFSNSRSEMNVSTLELGDSALYLCASSRGGENTEAFFGQGTRLTVV.

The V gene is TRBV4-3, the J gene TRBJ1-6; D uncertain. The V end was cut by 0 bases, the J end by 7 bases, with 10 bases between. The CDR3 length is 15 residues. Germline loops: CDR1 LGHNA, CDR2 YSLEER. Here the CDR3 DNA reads TGCGCCAGCAGCCAAGATTTACAGCCAAATTCACCCCTCCACTTT. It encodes CASSQDLQPNSPLHF.

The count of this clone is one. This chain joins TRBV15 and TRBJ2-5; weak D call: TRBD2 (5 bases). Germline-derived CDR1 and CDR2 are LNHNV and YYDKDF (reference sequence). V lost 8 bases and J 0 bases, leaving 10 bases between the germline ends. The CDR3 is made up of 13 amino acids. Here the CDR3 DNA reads TGTGCCACCGCCACGGGGAACCAAGAGACCCAGTACTTC. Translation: CATATGNQETQYF.

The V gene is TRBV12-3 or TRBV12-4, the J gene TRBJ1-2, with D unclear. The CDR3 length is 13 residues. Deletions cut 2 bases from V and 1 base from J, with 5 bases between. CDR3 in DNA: TGTGCCAGCAGTTTACAGAGTAACTATGGCTACACCTTC. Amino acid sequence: CASSLQSNYGYTF.

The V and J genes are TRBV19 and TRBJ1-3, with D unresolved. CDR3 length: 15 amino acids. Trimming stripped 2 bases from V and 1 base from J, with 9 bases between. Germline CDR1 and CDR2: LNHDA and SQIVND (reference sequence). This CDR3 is CASSIYRGSGNTIYF. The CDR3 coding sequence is TGTGCCAGTAGTATATATCGCGGGTCTGGAAACACCATATATTTT.

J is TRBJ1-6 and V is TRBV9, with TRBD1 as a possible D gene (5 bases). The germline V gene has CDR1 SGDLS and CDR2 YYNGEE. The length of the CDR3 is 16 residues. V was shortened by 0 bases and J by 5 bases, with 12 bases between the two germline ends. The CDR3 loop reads CASSVEGRKDNSPLHF. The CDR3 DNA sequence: TGTGCCAGCAGCGTAGAGGGACGGAAAGATAATTCACCCCTCCACTTT.

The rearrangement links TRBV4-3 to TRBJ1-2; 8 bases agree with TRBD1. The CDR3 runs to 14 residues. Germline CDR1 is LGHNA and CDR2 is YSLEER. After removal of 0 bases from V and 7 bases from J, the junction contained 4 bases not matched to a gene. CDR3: CASSQDPRGPGYTF. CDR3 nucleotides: TGCGCCAGCAGCCAAGACCCCAGGGGGCCTGGCTACACCTTC.

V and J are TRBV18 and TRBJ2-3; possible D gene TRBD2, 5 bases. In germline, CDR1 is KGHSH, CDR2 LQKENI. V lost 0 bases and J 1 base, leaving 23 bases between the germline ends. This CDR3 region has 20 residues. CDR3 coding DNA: TGTGCCAGCTCACCACCGTCCGGGTTGGACTCGCCTTTTGGCACAGATACGCAGTATTTT. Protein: CASSPPSGLDSPFGTDTQYF.

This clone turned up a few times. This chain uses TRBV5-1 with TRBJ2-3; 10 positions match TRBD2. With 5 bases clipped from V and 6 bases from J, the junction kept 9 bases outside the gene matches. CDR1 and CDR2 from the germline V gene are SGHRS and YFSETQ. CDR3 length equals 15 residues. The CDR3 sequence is CASSLTSGFGDTQYF. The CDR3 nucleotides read TGCGCCAGCAGTCTGACTAGCGGGTTTGGTGATACGCAGTATTTT.

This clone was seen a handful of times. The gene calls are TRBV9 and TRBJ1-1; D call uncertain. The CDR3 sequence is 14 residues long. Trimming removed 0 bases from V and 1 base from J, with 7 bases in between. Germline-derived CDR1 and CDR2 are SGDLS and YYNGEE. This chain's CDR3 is CASSVELGNTEAFF. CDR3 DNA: TGTGCCAGCAGCGTAGAATTGGGGAACACTGAAGCTTTCTTT.

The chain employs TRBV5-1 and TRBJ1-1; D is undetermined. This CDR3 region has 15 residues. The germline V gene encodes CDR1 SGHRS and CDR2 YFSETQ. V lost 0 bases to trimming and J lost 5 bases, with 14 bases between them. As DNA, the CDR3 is TGCGCCAGCAGCTTGGTTTTAGGGTCGGGGACTGAAGCTTTCTTT. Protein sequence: CASSLVLGSGTEAFF.

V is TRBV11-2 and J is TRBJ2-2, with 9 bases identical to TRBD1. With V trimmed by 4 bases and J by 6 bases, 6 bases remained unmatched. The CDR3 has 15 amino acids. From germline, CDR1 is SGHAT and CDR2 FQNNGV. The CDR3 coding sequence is TGTGCCAGCAGCTCCCCGGGACAGGGCCCCGGGGAGCTGTTTTTT. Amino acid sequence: CASSSPGQGPGELFF.

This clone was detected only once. The DNA for the CDR3 is TGTGCCAGCAGCCCCCGCCTGGGCGGGAGGGGATACAATGAGCAGTTCTTC. Translated, it gives CASSPRLGGRGYNEQFF. The chain links TRBV9 to TRBJ2-1, with 9 positions matching TRBD2. The CDR3 length is 17 residues. Unmatched junction bases numbered 12, after V lost 4 bases and J lost 4 bases. CDR1 and CDR2 from the germline V gene are SGDLS and YYNGEE.

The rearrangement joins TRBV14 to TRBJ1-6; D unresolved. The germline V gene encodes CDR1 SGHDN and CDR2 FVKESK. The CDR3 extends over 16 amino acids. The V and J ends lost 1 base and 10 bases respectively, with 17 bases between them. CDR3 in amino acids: CASSQASDALVSPLHF. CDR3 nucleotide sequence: TGTGCCAGCAGCCAAGCCTCGGACGCGCTGGTCTCACCCCTCCACTTT.

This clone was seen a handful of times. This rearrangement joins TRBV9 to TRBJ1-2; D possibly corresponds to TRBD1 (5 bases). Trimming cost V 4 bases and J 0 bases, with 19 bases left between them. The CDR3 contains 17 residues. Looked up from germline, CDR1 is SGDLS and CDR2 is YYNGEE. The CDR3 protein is CASSLRPLGTANYGYTF. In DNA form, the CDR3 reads TGTGCCAGCAGCCTACGCCCACTCGGGACCGCTAACTATGGCTACACCTTC.

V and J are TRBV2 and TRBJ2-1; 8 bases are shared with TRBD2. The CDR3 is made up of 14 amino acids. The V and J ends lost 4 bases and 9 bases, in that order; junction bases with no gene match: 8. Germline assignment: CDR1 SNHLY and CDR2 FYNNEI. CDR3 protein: CASSGRLARGEQFF. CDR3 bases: TGTGCCAGCAGTGGTAGACTAGCGAGGGGTGAGCAGTTCTTC. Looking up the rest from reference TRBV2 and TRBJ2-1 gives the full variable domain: EPEVTQTPSHQVTQMGQEVILRCVPISNHLYFYWYRQILGQKVEFLVSFYNNEISEKSEIFDDQFSVERPDGSNFTLKIRSTKLEDSAMYFCASSGRLARGEQFFGPGTRLTVL.